This T cell receptor beta chain was recovered during a study of CD8 T cells in ankylosing spondylitis. This clonotype was counted many times. TCRdb re-derived calls from the 5' RACE reads in MiXCR, one entry per CDR3 protein. The sample lists some 70,000 distinct CDR3 sequences; approximately 5% were seen once. CDR1 and CDR2 from the germline V gene are MDHEN and SYDVKM. Trimming took 4 bases from V and 3 from J, leaving 18 bases between them. This CDR3 comprises 16 residues. The specimen sequenced was blood, either unsorted or a sorted T cell fraction (not recorded which). The gene calls are TRBV28 and TRBJ1-2; possibly TRBD1 for D (5 bases). The clonotype comes from a male donor with ankylosing spondylitis or in good health (not recorded which). CDR3 sequence (DNA): TGTGCCAGCAGTTCTTGGGGGACGGTCATGGACTATGGCTACACCTTC. This sequence encodes CASSSWGTVMDYGYTF.